What follows is one T cell receptor beta chain and its context. The CDR3 is made up of 15 amino acids. Germline loops: CDR1 SGHRS, CDR2 YFSETQ. Unmatched junction bases numbered 5, after V lost 0 bases and J lost 9 bases. The sample is drawn from a study of beta chain features in type 1 diabetes. On the study more broadly: In all, some 100 million sorted cells from all samples were analyzed.

Sequenced material consisted of expressed TCRB transcripts (all of the isolated RNA was reverse transcribed). Read counts averaged roughly 4 million for samples of naive, central memory and regulatory T cells. The table came from immunoSEQ multiplex PCR; TCRdb's copy has only in-frame clones and leaves some out. The sample contains about 360,000 clones, roughly 12% of which appear only once. J is TRBJ1-6 and V is TRBV5-1; 8 bases are a match to TRBD1. The sample taken for sequencing was naive CD4+ T cells from blood. The TCR sequence derives from a young man in good health. For the CDR3, the DNA is TGCGCCAGCAGCTTGGAGACAGGGGAAGGTTCACCCCTCCACTTT. Translation gives CASSLETGEGSPLHF. The variable domain in full, completed from reference TRBV5-1 and TRBJ1-6, reads KAGVTQTPRYLIKTRGQQVTLSCSPISGHRSVSWYQQTPGQGLQFLFEYFSETQRNKGNFPGRFSGRQFSNSRSEMNVSTLELGDSALYLCASSLETGEGSPLHFGNGTRLTVT.